A single sample is the source of the 9 T cell receptor beta chains below, sequenced in a study of blood T cell repertoires in COVID-19. The repertoire was sequenced with immunoSEQ multiplex PCR; TCRdb's copy has only in-frame clones and lacks some. The sample shows around 25,000 clones, about 87% of them seen only once. Source material: peripheral blood. Receptors originate from a human donor with active COVID-19. The donor label of this sample is uncertain.

The chain recombines TRBV20-1 with TRBJ2-7; possible D gene TRBD1, 6 bases. Germline CDR1 is DFQATT and CDR2 is SNEGSKA (reference sequence). The CDR3 totals 13 residues. With 3 bases removed from V and 0 bases from J, the gap between germline ends came to 9 bases. The CDR3 spells CSASHRDSYEQYF. The CDR3 DNA is TGCAGTGCTAGTCACAGGGACTCCTACGAGCAGTACTTC.

V is TRBV7-2 and J is TRBJ2-3, with D unclear. The CDR3 runs 13 residues. Germline CDR1 SGHTA, CDR2 FQGNSA. V dropped 2 bases and J dropped 4 bases, with 7 bases sitting between them. As DNA, the CDR3 is TGTGCCAGCAGCTTATCGGCGGCAGATACGCAGTATTTT. Translation gives CASSLSAADTQYF.

The chain has TRBV7-8 and TRBJ2-2; perhaps TRBD2 as D (5 bases). Germline V gene lookup returns CDR1 SGHVS and CDR2 FQNEAQ. V was cut by 4 bases and J by 4 bases, with 13 bases left in between. This CDR3 is 15 amino acids long. CDR3 coding DNA: TGTGCCAGCAGCTCGTACGAGGGAGCCACCGGGGAGCTGTTTTTT. Protein sequence: CASSSYEGATGELFF.

This chain connects TRBV6-5 to TRBJ2-1, with D uncertain. The germline CDR1 and CDR2 sequences are MNHEY and SVGAGI. V was cut by 4 bases and J by 10 bases, with 8 bases left in between. CDR3 length equals 11 residues. The CDR3 bases are TGTGCCAGCAGTTCTGTACGGGAGCAGTTCTTC. Translation gives CASSSVREQFF.

The chain recombines TRBV3-1 (or the pseudogene TRBV3-2) with TRBJ2-5; D is possibly TRBD2 (6 bases). V gave up 3 bases and J gave up 2 bases, with 10 bases separating them. The CDR3 has 14 residues. Germline assignment: CDR1 LGHDT and CDR2 YNNKEL (reference sequence). The CDR3: CASSHGLSQETQYF. The CDR3 bases are TGTGCCAGCAGCCACGGACTATCGCAAGAGACCCAGTACTTC.

As DNA, the CDR3 is TGTGCCAGCAGCTTAGGGGGGCCGAACAATGAGCAGTTCTTC. This encodes CASSLGGPNNEQFF. The V and J genes are TRBV7-9 and TRBJ2-1, with TRBD1 as a possible D gene (6 bases). The length of the CDR3 is 14 residues. V was shortened by 1 base and J by 5 bases, with 9 bases between the two germline ends. Germline values: CDR1 SEHNR, CDR2 FQNEAQ (reference sequence).

Only one count was recorded for this clone. The chain employs TRBV7-9 and TRBJ2-5, with D perhaps TRBD2 (6 bases). Trimming stripped 1 base from V and 3 bases from J, with 15 bases between. CDR1 SEHNR and CDR2 FQNEAQ come from the germline V gene (reference sequence). The CDR3 contains 16 residues. The CDR3, as DNA: TGTGCCAGCAGCTTAGGGTCGTCGCTAGCGAAAGAGACCCAGTACTTC. Its protein is CASSLGSSLAKETQYF.

V usage is TRBV24-1 and J usage is TRBJ1-1, with D maybe TRBD1 (6 bases). Trimming removed 5 bases at V and 6 bases at J, with 21 bases between. The CDR3 has 16 amino acids. The germline V gene encodes CDR1 KGHDR and CDR2 SFDVKD. In DNA, the CDR3 is TGTGCCACCAGTGCTTCTCACCGGGGGGGGCAAGCTGAAGCTTTCTTT. It translates to CATSASHRGGQAEAFF.

V gene TRBV7-2 combines with J gene TRBJ2-5; 10 nucleotides align to TRBD2. The CDR3 consists of 17 residues. Looked up from germline, CDR1 is SGHTA and CDR2 is FQGNSA. V lost 5 bases, J lost 4 bases, and 13 bases stayed unmatched. CDR3 nucleotides: TGTGCCAGCAGCCCTTCAGCGGGGGGGCCGGTTGGAGAGACCCAGTACTTC. It codes for CASSPSAGGPVGETQYF.